The clone carrying this T cell receptor (beta chain) was recorded a few times. Antigen specificity is unknown. At one of its ends the junction is not consistent with the germline gene, which may arise from a read error. This entry belongs to a study of early T cells in non-severe SARS-CoV-2 infection. About the research overall: Chains stayed unpaired after sequencing of bulk RNA from unsorted whole blood.

Germline CDR1 SSHAT, CDR2 FNYEAQ (reference sequence). CDR3 length: 16 residues. Study-wide results and limits: Matches to VDJdb favored anti-spike CD8 responses and missed private and CD4 specificities.

As part of library construction, unique molecular identifiers were attached to individual cDNA molecules. TCRdb re-derived calls from the 5' RACE reads in MiXCR, one entry per CDR3 protein. The table records around 93,000 distinct CDR3 sequences, approximately 12% of them present only once. The sequence was collected from an adult who was a healthcare worker with PCR-confirmed SARS-CoV-2 infection or an uninfected control (not recorded which). The sample consisted of whole blood, taken at baseline. The chain combines TRBV7-7 with TRBJ2-3; TRBD2 matches 7 bases. CDR3 protein: CASSLAPSGTTDTQYF. In DNA, the CDR3 is TGTGCTAGCAGCTTAGCTCCTAGCGGCACCACAGATACGCAGTATTTT.